These T cell receptor beta chains were read from a single sample in a study of shared clonotypes between healthy human individuals. Generated by immunoSEQ multiplex PCR, the TCRdb table keeps only in-frame clones and is missing some. The table lists fewer than 850,000 clones, about two thirds of them singletons. The sequencing input was memory CD4+ T cells sorted from blood. The receptors originated from a woman aged 25 to 45 in good health. Each CDR3 is given with its conserved first and last residue. Fields, in order: clone size, J gene, V gene, D gene, CDR3 DNA, CDR3 protein. D genes are given only for firm matches. Some rows mark clone size as missing; the rest say once, few, many or name a class of expanded clone.

abundance: .; j_gene: TRBJ2-7; v_gene: TRBV5-1; d_gene: .; CDR3nt: TGTGCCAGCAGCCGAGGGTTAGGGACGCAATCCTACGAGCAGTACTTC; CDR3aa: CASSRGLGTQSYEQYF
abundance: .; j_gene: TRBJ1-3; v_gene: TRBV7-9; d_gene: .; CDR3nt: TGTGCCAGCAGCCCGAGGCGTGGGGGAAACACCATATATTTT; CDR3aa: CASSPRRGGNTIYF
abundance: few; j_gene: TRBJ1-2; v_gene: TRBV2; d_gene: .; CDR3nt: TGTGCCAGCAGTTCAACCTCGACAGCTGGCTATGGCTACACCTTC; CDR3aa: CASSSTSTAGYGYTF
abundance: .; j_gene: TRBJ1-2; v_gene: TRBV27; d_gene: .; CDR3nt: TGTGCCAGCAGTCCGTTACAGGGACGGAGTGGCTACACCTTC; CDR3aa: CASSPLQGRSGYTF
abundance: .; j_gene: TRBJ2-2; v_gene: TRBV6-5; d_gene: .; CDR3nt: TGTGCCAGCATCTCTGGGGGAGCGAACACCGGGGAGCTGTTTTTT; CDR3aa: CASISGGANTGELFF
abundance: .; j_gene: TRBJ1-1; v_gene: TRBV5-1; d_gene: TRBD1; CDR3nt: TGCGCCAGCAGCTCCGGGACAGGGAACACTGAAGCTTTCTTT; CDR3aa: CASSSGTGNTEAFF
abundance: .; j_gene: TRBJ1-1; v_gene: TRBV21-1; d_gene: .; CDR3nt: TGTGCCAGCCGAATGGGGCCCCCACTTGAAGCTTTCTTT; CDR3aa: CASRMGPPLEAFF
abundance: .; j_gene: TRBJ2-7; v_gene: TRBV7-3; d_gene: .; CDR3nt: TGTGCCAGCAGCTTAGGTGGGAGGTACTCCTACGAGCAGTACTTC; CDR3aa: CASSLGGRYSYEQYF
abundance: .; j_gene: TRBJ1-1; v_gene: TRBV7-2; d_gene: .; CDR3nt: TGTGCCAGCAGCCAGACCGTCCTAACTAACACTGAAGCTTTCTTT; CDR3aa: CASSQTVLTNTEAFF
abundance: .; j_gene: TRBJ2-2; v_gene: TRBV18; d_gene: .; CDR3nt: TGTGCCAGCTCACCTTGGACGGCGAACACCGGGGAGCTGTTTTTT; CDR3aa: CASSPWTANTGELFF
abundance: few; j_gene: TRBJ1-4; v_gene: TRBV7-2; d_gene: .; CDR3nt: TGTGCCAGCAGCCCACTTACAGGGATCGGTAATGAAAAACTGTTTTTT; CDR3aa: CASSPLTGIGNEKLFF
abundance: .; j_gene: TRBJ1-2; v_gene: TRBV18; d_gene: .; CDR3nt: TGTGCCAGCTCACCGGGGGAAGGGGCCCGGGGCTACACCTTC; CDR3aa: CASSPGEGARGYTF
abundance: .; j_gene: TRBJ2-7; v_gene: TRBV5-1; d_gene: .; CDR3nt: TGCGCCAGCAGCGGATCGGACGTCGGCTACGAGCAGTACTTC; CDR3aa: CASSGSDVGYEQYF
abundance: few; j_gene: TRBJ2-7; v_gene: TRBV5-1; d_gene: .; CDR3nt: TGCGCCAGCAGCTTGGAGATATCCTCTTTTTACGAGCAGTACTTC; CDR3aa: CASSLEISSFYEQYF
abundance: .; j_gene: TRBJ2-1; v_gene: TRBV28; d_gene: .; CDR3nt: TGTACCAGCAGTTTTACGGGACTTTTAAGCCATGAGCAGTTCTTC; CDR3aa: CTSSFTGLLSHEQFF
abundance: .; j_gene: TRBJ2-1; v_gene: TRBV5-1; d_gene: .; CDR3nt: TGCGCCAGCAGCGGTTCACTAGTGAACAACCATGAGCAGTTCTTC; CDR3aa: CASSGSLVNNHEQFF
abundance: .; j_gene: TRBJ1-2; v_gene: TRBV7-2; d_gene: TRBD1; CDR3nt: TGTGCCAGCAGCAGGGACAGGTTGAACTATGGCTACACCTTC; CDR3aa: CASSRDRLNYGYTF
abundance: once; j_gene: TRBJ2-1; v_gene: TRBV5-8; d_gene: TRBD2; CDR3nt: TGTGCCAGCAGCCCACTAGCGGGAAATGAGAATGAGCAGTTCTTC; CDR3aa: CASSPLAGNENEQFF
abundance: .; j_gene: TRBJ1-2; v_gene: TRBV14; d_gene: .; CDR3nt: TGTGCCAGCAGCCGATTAGGGGCATTAGGGGGCTACACCTTC; CDR3aa: CASSRLGALGGYTF
abundance: .; j_gene: TRBJ2-7; v_gene: TRBV18; d_gene: .; CDR3nt: TGTGCCAGCTCCGGAGGGGCGGGCCTCTCCTACGAGCAGTACTTC; CDR3aa: CASSGGAGLSYEQYF
abundance: .; j_gene: TRBJ2-1; v_gene: TRBV2; d_gene: .; CDR3nt: TGTGCCAGCAGTGGGACGAATGAGCAGTTCTTC; CDR3aa: CASSGTNEQFF
abundance: few; j_gene: TRBJ2-5; v_gene: TRBV6-1; d_gene: TRBD1; CDR3nt: TGTGCCAGCAGTGTCAGGGGGCACGAGACCCAGTACTTC; CDR3aa: CASSVRGHETQYF
abundance: .; j_gene: TRBJ2-1; v_gene: TRBV6-1; d_gene: .; CDR3nt: TGTGCCAGCAGGGGCGCGAGAAGCTCCTACAATGAGCAGTTCTTC; CDR3aa: CASRGARSSYNEQFF
abundance: .; j_gene: TRBJ1-5; v_gene: TRBV28; d_gene: .; CDR3nt: TGTGCCAACGGGGTAGGAAATCAGCCCCAGCATTTT; CDR3aa: CANGVGNQPQHF
abundance: once; j_gene: TRBJ2-4; v_gene: TRBV6-1; d_gene: TRBD2; CDR3nt: TGTGCCAGCAGTGAACGTGGCGGGAGGGGGAACATTCAGTACTTC; CDR3aa: CASSERGGRGNIQYF
abundance: .; j_gene: TRBJ1-2; v_gene: TRBV28; d_gene: TRBD1; CDR3nt: TGTGCCAGCAGCACCAGACAGGGCTATGGCTACACCTTC; CDR3aa: CASSTRQGYGYTF
abundance: .; j_gene: TRBJ1-5; v_gene: TRBV7-9; d_gene: .; CDR3nt: TGTGCCAGCAGCCTAGCGGATCAGCCCCAGCATTTT; CDR3aa: CASSLADQPQHF